A selection of T cell receptor beta chains follows, all from one sample in a study of T cell responses to AZD1222 COVID-19 vaccine. TCRdb's copy holds only in-frame clones and misses some; the assay was immunoSEQ multiplex PCR. Of fewer than 200,000 clones listed, around 89% are singletons. The source was peripheral blood, collected on day 0 of AZD1222 vaccination. The receptors derive from an adult in good health. Each CDR3 is given with its conserved first and last residue. D genes are given only for firm matches. The size field is filled for only some rows; it gives once, few, many or a size class.

TRBJ1-2	TRBV28	-	-	TGTGCCAGCGAATCGGTGGGAATCCAAGCTAACTATGGCTACACCTTC	CASESVGIQANYGYTF
TRBJ2-1	TRBV7-8	-	-	TGTGCCAGCAGCTTTCGAGGTGACGGTGCCTCCTACAATGAGCAGTTCTTC	CASSFRGDGASYNEQFF
TRBJ1-3	TRBV4-1	-	TRBD1	TGCGCCAGCAGCCATAACAGGGGACCCTCTGGAAACACCATATATTTT	CASSHNRGPSGNTIYF
TRBJ2-5	TRBV5-1	once	-	TGCGCCAGCAGGCCAGCAGGGATAGAGACCCAGTACTTC	CASRPAGIETQYF
TRBJ1-2	TRBV6-5	-	TRBD1	TGTGCCAGCAGTTATAGGGGGCGCGTATATGGCTACACCTTC	CASSYRGRVYGYTF
TRBJ1-5	TRBV28	-	-	TGTGCCAGCCAGGGAGGGCTCCATCAGCCCCAGCATTTT	CASQGGLHQPQHF
TRBJ2-5	TRBV4-1	few	-	TGCGCCAGCAGCCAGCAGCCGGGCGAGACCCAGTACTTC	CASSQQPGETQYF
TRBJ2-2	TRBV6-6	-	-	TGTGCCAGCAATAGGGGAACCGGGGAGCTGTTTTTT	CASNRGTGELFF
TRBJ1-6	TRBV6-5	once	-	TGTGCCAGTAACCACAGGGCCCCGAATTCACCCCTCCACTTT	CASNHRAPNSPLHF
TRBJ1-6	TRBV21-1	-	-	TGTGCCAGCAGCGCCAAGGGGCCCGCGCTAACTCAGAATTCACCCCTCCACTTT	CASSAKGPALTQNSPLHF
TRBJ2-3	TRBV6-5	-	TRBD1	TGTGCCAGCAGTTACTCGTTACAGGGGGCCTATACGCAGTATTTT	CASSYSLQGAYTQYF
TRBJ2-1	TRBV19	-	TRBD2	TGTGCCAGTACTCACCCCGGGACTAGCGGCAGATACAATGAGCAGTTCTTC	CASTHPGTSGRYNEQFF
TRBJ1-6	TRBV10-1	-	-	TGCGCCAGCAAAACCGGACACGAACTCTCCTATAATTCACCCCTCCACTTT	CASKTGHELSYNSPLHF
TRBJ1-2	TRBV5-6	few	-	TGTGCCAGCAGCTTGGCCCTGGTAGGGCAGAGCGTCTATGGCTACACCTTC	CASSLALVGQSVYGYTF
TRBJ1-2	TRBV5-6	-	-	TGTGCCAGCAGCTTGGGCAGCTATGGCTACACCTTC	CASSLGSYGYTF
TRBJ2-5	TRBV5-1	-	-	TGCGCCAGCAGGGGTAGGGACATTACGGGGGAGACCCAGTACTTC	CASRGRDITGETQYF
TRBJ2-3	TRBV7-9	-	-	TGTGCCAGCAGCTTAGCGAACCACCGCACAGATACGCAGTATTTT	CASSLANHRTDTQYF
TRBJ2-1	TRBV18	-	TRBD1	TGTGCCAGCTCACCTCCGGGACAGGGGGTGTACAATGAGCAGTTCTTC	CASSPPGQGVYNEQFF
TRBJ1-4	TRBV6-5	-	-	TGTGCCAGCAGTAGCCATGCAACTAATGAAAAACTGTTTTTT	CASSSHATNEKLFF
TRBJ2-1	TRBV28	-	-	TGTGCCAGCAGTTCCCCGACAGCGTCCTCCTACAATGAGCAGTTCTTC	CASSSPTASSYNEQFF
TRBJ1-1	TRBV19	-	TRBD1	TGTGCCAGTAGCGAAGCCGGGACAGGGGGCTGGGTCACTGAAGCTTTCTTT	CASSEAGTGGWVTEAFF
TRBJ1-2	TRBV20-1	-	-	TGCAGTGCAAATACTGGACCGGGCTACACCTTC	CSANTGPGYTF
TRBJ2-7	TRBV5-1	few	TRBD1	TGCGCCAGCAGCCCCGGGACAGGGGGCGAGCAGTACTTC	CASSPGTGGEQYF
TRBJ2-1	TRBV6-5	-	-	TGTGCCAGCACCTACCGGGTTGACAGCCACAATGAGCAGTTCTTC	CASTYRVDSHNEQFF
TRBJ2-5	TRBV28	-	TRBD1	TGTGCCAGCAGCCTCACAGGGGTAGGGCCCCAGTACTTC	CASSLTGVGPQYF
TRBJ1-5	TRBV21-1	-	-	TGTGCCAGCAGCCCGGGACAGGGTCAGCCCCAGCATTTT	CASSPGQGQPQHF
TRBJ1-3	TRBV30	-	-	TGTGCCTGGAGTGTACTTAACAGGGCGGGAGGAAACACCATATATTTT	CAWSVLNRAGGNTIYF
TRBJ2-7	TRBV7-6	few	TRBD2	TGTGCCAGCAGCTTAGTAGGGACTAGCGGGAGACCCTACGAGCAGTACTTC	CASSLVGTSGRPYEQYF
TRBJ1-2	TRBV27	-	-	TGTGCCAGCAGTTTACGATTCGACAGAAACTCCTATGGCTACACCTTC	CASSLRFDRNSYGYTF
TRBJ2-1	TRBV27	-	TRBD1	TGTGCCAGCAGCGACCGGGACAGGGCGGCTCATGAGCAGTTCTTC	CASSDRDRAAHEQFF
TRBJ2-1	TRBV27	-	-	TGTGCCAGCAGTTTTGGTCTAGGTGAGCAGTTCTTC	CASSFGLGEQFF
TRBJ1-5	TRBV9	-	-	TGTGCCAGCAGCGTAAGGGCGCAAGATCAGCCCCAGCATTTT	CASSVRAQDQPQHF
TRBJ1-4	TRBV5-4	-	-	TGTGCCAGCAGCTTCGGGACCTCTGAAGGTGAAAAACTGTTTTTT	CASSFGTSEGEKLFF
TRBJ1-6	TRBV19	-	-	TGTGCCAGTAGCCGACAGGCTTATAATTCACCCCTCCACTTT	CASSRQAYNSPLHF
TRBJ1-2	TRBV28	-	-	TGTGCCAGCAGTCTCCAAGCCTATGGCTACACCTTC	CASSLQAYGYTF
TRBJ2-2	TRBV4-2	-	TRBD2	TGTGCCAGCAGCCAAGTTACTAGCGATGCCGGGGAGCTGTTTTTT	CASSQVTSDAGELFF
TRBJ1-2	TRBV15	-	TRBD1	TGTGCCACCAGCAGGGCATTACAGGGGAATGGCGGACCTGGCTACACCTTC	CATSRALQGNGGPGYTF
TRBJ1-4	TRBV7-6	-	-	TGTGCCAGCAGCTTAGTAGCCAGGCGGAATGAAAAACTGTTTTTT	CASSLVARRNEKLFF
TRBJ1-5	TRBV6-1	-	TRBD1	TGTGCCAGCAGTGAACAAGGGGGCCTCGGTCAGCCCCAGCATTTT	CASSEQGGLGQPQHF
TRBJ2-7	TRBV5-5	once	-	TGTGCCAGCAGCTTGAACGAGCAGTACTTC	CASSLNEQYF
TRBJ2-2	TRBV20-1	few	-	TGCAGTGCTAGTGATACAGGGAACACCGGGGAGCTGTTTTTT	CSASDTGNTGELFF
TRBJ2-1	TRBV11-3	-	-	TGTGCCAGCAGCTTATCTCCCCCCTCCCGGGGAGGTTCCTACAATGAGCAGTTCTTC	CASSLSPPSRGGSYNEQFF
TRBJ2-1	TRBV3-1/TRBV3-2	-	TRBD2	TGTGCCAGCAGCCAGACGACTAGCGGGAGGGTCCATGAGCAGTTCTTC	CASSQTTSGRVHEQFF
TRBJ1-1	TRBV3-1/TRBV3-2	-	TRBD1	TGTGCCAGCAGCAATGACAGGGAAGGGAGGGGATGGGCTGAAGCTTTCTTT	CASSNDREGRGWAEAFF